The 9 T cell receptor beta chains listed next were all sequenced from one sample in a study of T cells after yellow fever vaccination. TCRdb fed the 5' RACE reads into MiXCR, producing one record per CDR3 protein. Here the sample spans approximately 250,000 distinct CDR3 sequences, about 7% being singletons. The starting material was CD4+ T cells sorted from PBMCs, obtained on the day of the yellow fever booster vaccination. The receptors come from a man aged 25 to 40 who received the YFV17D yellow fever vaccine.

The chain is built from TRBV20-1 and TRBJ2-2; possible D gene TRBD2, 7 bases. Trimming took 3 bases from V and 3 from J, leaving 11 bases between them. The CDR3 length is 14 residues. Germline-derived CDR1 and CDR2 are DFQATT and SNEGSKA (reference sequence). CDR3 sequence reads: CSARRGGDTGELFF. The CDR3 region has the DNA TGCAGTGCTAGGAGGGGGGGGGACACCGGGGAGCTGTTTTTT.

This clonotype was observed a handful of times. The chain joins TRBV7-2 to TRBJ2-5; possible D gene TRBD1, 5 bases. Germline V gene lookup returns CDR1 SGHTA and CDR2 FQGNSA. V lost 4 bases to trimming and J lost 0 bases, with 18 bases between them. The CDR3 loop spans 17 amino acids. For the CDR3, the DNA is TGTGCCAGCAGCTCTCCCCAAAACTACAGGTACCAAGAGACCCAGTACTTC. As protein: CASSSPQNYRYQETQYF.

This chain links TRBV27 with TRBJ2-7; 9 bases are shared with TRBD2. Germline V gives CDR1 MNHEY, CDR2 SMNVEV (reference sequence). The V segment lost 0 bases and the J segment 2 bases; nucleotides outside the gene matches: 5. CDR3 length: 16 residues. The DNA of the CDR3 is TGTGCCAGCAGTTTATCGTCGATAGCGGGAGCCTACGAGCAGTACTTC. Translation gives CASSLSSIAGAYEQYF.

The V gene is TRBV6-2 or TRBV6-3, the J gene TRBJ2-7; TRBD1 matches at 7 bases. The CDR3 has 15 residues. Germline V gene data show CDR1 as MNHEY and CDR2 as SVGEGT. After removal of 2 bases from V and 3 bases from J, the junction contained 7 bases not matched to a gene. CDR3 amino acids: CASSYPRQGRYEQYF. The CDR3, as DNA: TGTGCCAGCAGTTACCCCAGACAGGGCCGCTACGAGCAGTACTTC.

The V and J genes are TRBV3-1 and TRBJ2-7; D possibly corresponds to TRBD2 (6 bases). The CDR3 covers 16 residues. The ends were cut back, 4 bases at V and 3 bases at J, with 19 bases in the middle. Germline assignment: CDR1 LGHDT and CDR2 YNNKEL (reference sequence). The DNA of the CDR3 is TGTGCCAGCAGCCTGACACCGGGACTCTGGAACTACGAGCAGTACTTC. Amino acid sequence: CASSLTPGLWNYEQYF.

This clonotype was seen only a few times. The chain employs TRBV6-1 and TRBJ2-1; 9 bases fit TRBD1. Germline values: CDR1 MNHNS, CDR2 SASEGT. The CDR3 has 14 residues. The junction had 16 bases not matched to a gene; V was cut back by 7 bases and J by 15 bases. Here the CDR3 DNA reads TGTGCCAGCACCGAAGGGACAGGGTTAATCATTCGGTTCTTC. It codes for CASTEGTGLIIRFF.

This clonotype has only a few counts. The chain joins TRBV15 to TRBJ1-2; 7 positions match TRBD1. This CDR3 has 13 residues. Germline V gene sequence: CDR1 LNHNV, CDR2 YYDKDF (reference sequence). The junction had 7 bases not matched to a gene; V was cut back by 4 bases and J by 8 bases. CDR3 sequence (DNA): TGTGCCACCAGCATGGACAGGATAAGCGGCTACACCTTC. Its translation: CATSMDRISGYTF.

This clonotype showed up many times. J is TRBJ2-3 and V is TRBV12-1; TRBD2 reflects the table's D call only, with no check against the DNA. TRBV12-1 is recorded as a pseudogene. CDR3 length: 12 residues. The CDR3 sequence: CASSMTSGTQYF. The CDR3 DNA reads TGTGCCAGCAGCATGACTAGCGGGACGCAGTATTTT.

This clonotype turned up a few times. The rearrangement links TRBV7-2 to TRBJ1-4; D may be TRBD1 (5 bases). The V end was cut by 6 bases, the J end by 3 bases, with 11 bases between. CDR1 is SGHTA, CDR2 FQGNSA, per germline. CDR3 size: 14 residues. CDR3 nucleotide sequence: TGTGCCAGCAGGACGGGGGGACCTAATGAAAAACTGTTTTTT. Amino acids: CASRTGGPNEKLFF.